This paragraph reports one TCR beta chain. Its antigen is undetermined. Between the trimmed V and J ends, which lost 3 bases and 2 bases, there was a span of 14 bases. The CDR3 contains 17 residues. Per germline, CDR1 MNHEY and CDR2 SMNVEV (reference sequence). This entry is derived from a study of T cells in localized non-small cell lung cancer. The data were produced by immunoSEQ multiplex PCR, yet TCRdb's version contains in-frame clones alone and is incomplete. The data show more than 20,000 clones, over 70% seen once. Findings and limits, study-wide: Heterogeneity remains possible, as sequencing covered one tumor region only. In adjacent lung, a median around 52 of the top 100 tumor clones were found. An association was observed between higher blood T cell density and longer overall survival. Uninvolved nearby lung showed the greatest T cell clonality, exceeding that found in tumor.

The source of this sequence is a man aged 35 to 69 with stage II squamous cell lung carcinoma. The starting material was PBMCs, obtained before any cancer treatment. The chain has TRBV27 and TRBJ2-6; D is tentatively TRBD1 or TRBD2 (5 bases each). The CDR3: CASSFYPGTPGANVLTF. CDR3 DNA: TGTGCCAGCAGTTTCTACCCGGGGACGCCTGGGGCCAACGTCCTGACTTTC.